This T cell receptor (beta chain) is drawn from a study of shared clonotypes between healthy human individuals. Study at large: CD4 naive and memory got three plates each, CD8 naive two, CD8 memory one.

This clone came up a few times. The germline V gene has CDR1 SGDLS and CDR2 YYNGEE. The CDR3 consists of 12 residues. V gave up 4 bases and J gave up 5 bases, with 9 bases separating them. The table came from immunoSEQ multiplex PCR; TCRdb's copy has only in-frame clones and leaves some out. Here the sample spans about a million clones, about 80% being singletons. The TCR originated in a man aged 18 to 29 in good health. Sample: memory CD4+ T cells sorted from blood. Subset specified: CD45RA-negative fraction. This sequence joins TRBV9 and TRBJ1-1; TRBD1 is a possible D gene (5 bases). CDR3 nucleotide sequence: TGTGCCAGCAGCCAAGGGGAGACTGAAGCTTTCTTT. Protein sequence: CASSQGETEAFF.